This is a list of T cell receptor beta chains from one sample in a study of graft-versus-host responses after intestinal transplantation. TCRdb's copy holds only in-frame clones and misses some; the assay was immunoSEQ multiplex PCR. The repertoire holds around 97,000 clones, with approximately 94% as singletons. These TCRs' antigens remain unknown. This sample comprised unstimulated CD8+ T cells sorted from spleen or lymph node cells, obtained before intestinal transplant. The receptors originated from a human donor who received an intestinal transplant. Each CDR3 is given with its conserved first and last residue. A D gene is named only where the DNA matches it firmly. A row's size may be missing; if present it is once, few, many or a size class.

abundance: -; j_gene: TRBJ1-4; d_gene: -; v_gene: TRBV5-5; CDR3nt: TGTGCCAGCAGCTTGACTTTAGAGCCGGGAAAACTGTTTTTT; CDR3aa: CASSLTLEPGKLFF
abundance: -; j_gene: TRBJ1-1; d_gene: -; v_gene: TRBV29-1; CDR3nt: TGCAGCGTTGATTGGGTCGGAGAAAAGGGGACTGAAGCTTTCTTT; CDR3aa: CSVDWVGEKGTEAFF
abundance: -; j_gene: TRBJ1-1; d_gene: -; v_gene: TRBV13; CDR3nt: TGTGCCAGCAGCTTAGACGGGGTGACTGAAGCTTTCTTT; CDR3aa: CASSLDGVTEAFF
abundance: -; j_gene: TRBJ2-2; d_gene: -; v_gene: TRBV6-5; CDR3nt: TGTGCCAGCAGTTACTCGAACTTGCGGGCCACCGGGGAGCTGTTTTTT; CDR3aa: CASSYSNLRATGELFF
abundance: -; j_gene: TRBJ1-4; d_gene: -; v_gene: TRBV5-1; CDR3nt: TGCGCCAGCAGCTTGGGGCCTCCCAGGCCCACAGAGGAGTATGAAAAACTGTTTTTT; CDR3aa: CASSLGPPRPTEEYEKLFF
abundance: -; j_gene: TRBJ1-1; d_gene: -; v_gene: TRBV7-9; CDR3nt: TGTGCCAGCAGGGGGTGGGAGAACACTGAAGCTTTCTTT; CDR3aa: CASRGWENTEAFF
abundance: -; j_gene: TRBJ1-5; d_gene: -; v_gene: TRBV7-2; CDR3nt: TGTGCCAGCAGCTTAGCGCCTTCACAGGGTATAAGGCAGCCCCAGCATTTT; CDR3aa: CASSLAPSQGIRQPQHF
abundance: -; j_gene: TRBJ2-5; d_gene: TRBD2; v_gene: TRBV27; CDR3nt: TGTGCCAGCAGTTTGGGACTAGCGGGGGACCAAGAGACCCAGTACTTC; CDR3aa: CASSLGLAGDQETQYF
abundance: -; j_gene: TRBJ2-2; d_gene: TRBD2; v_gene: TRBV11-2; CDR3nt: TGTGCCAGCAGCTTTCTCCTCTCCGGGACTAGCGGGGCCGGGGAGCTGTTTTTT; CDR3aa: CASSFLLSGTSGAGELFF
abundance: -; j_gene: TRBJ2-7; d_gene: -; v_gene: TRBV5-6; CDR3nt: TGTGCCAGCAGCCGACCCCTAGCAATCGAGCAGTACTTC; CDR3aa: CASSRPLAIEQYF
abundance: -; j_gene: TRBJ2-5; d_gene: -; v_gene: TRBV7-6; CDR3nt: TGTGCCAGCAGCTTCAGTCTTCAAGAGACCCAGTACTTC; CDR3aa: CASSFSLQETQYF
abundance: -; j_gene: TRBJ2-2; d_gene: -; v_gene: TRBV7-9; CDR3nt: TGTGCCAGCAGCTCCCGGGACGGGAACACCGGGGAGCTGTTTTTT; CDR3aa: CASSSRDGNTGELFF
abundance: -; j_gene: TRBJ2-7; d_gene: TRBD1; v_gene: TRBV6-1; CDR3nt: TGTGCCAGCAGTGAAGCTTGGACAGGTGACGAGCAGTACTTC; CDR3aa: CASSEAWTGDEQYF
abundance: -; j_gene: TRBJ2-7; d_gene: -; v_gene: TRBV19; CDR3nt: TGTGCCAGTAGTATAGGGAGATCTCTCGAGCAGTACTTC; CDR3aa: CASSIGRSLEQYF
abundance: -; j_gene: TRBJ1-6; d_gene: TRBD1; v_gene: TRBV9; CDR3nt: TGCGCCAGCAGCGGGACAGGGGGCCAGTCACCCCTCCACTTT; CDR3aa: CASSGTGGQSPLHF
abundance: -; j_gene: TRBJ2-3; d_gene: TRBD2; v_gene: TRBV11-2; CDR3nt: TGTGCCAGCAGCGCCCGACTAGCGGGGGACCTAGATACGCAGTATTTT; CDR3aa: CASSARLAGDLDTQYF
abundance: -; j_gene: TRBJ1-2; d_gene: -; v_gene: TRBV19; CDR3nt: TGTGCCAGTAGTCATTTCGGCGGGGACTATGTACCGGGGGGCTACACCTTC; CDR3aa: CASSHFGGDYVPGGYTF
abundance: -; j_gene: TRBJ1-1; d_gene: -; v_gene: TRBV10-2; CDR3nt: TGCGCCAGCAGTGAAGAGGGCAACACTGAAGCTTTCTTT; CDR3aa: CASSEEGNTEAFF
abundance: -; j_gene: TRBJ1-1; d_gene: -; v_gene: TRBV21-1; CDR3nt: TGTGCCAGCAGCAAAGCTGCCGGGACAGTTGAAGCTTTCTTT; CDR3aa: CASSKAAGTVEAFF
abundance: -; j_gene: TRBJ2-3; d_gene: -; v_gene: TRBV4-1; CDR3nt: TGCGCCAGCAGTGGGAGAGCTGAAAGATCTAGCACAGATACGCAGTATTTT; CDR3aa: CASSGRAERSSTDTQYF
abundance: once; j_gene: TRBJ2-1; d_gene: -; v_gene: TRBV9; CDR3nt: TGTGCCAGCAGCGTAGTGGCAGCCGTACAGAGCTCCTACAATGAGCAGTTCTTC; CDR3aa: CASSVVAAVQSSYNEQFF
abundance: -; j_gene: TRBJ2-3; d_gene: -; v_gene: TRBV5-5; CDR3nt: TGTGCCAGCAGACATCGGGTAGCGGAGGAGTATTTT; CDR3aa: CASRHRVAEEYF
abundance: -; j_gene: TRBJ2-1; d_gene: -; v_gene: TRBV5-5; CDR3nt: TGTGCCAGCAGCTTTAATCCAGGTAATGAGCAGTTCTTC; CDR3aa: CASSFNPGNEQFF
abundance: -; j_gene: TRBJ2-3; d_gene: TRBD2; v_gene: TRBV4-2; CDR3nt: TGTGCCAGCACCACTAGCGTTTCTAGCACAGATACGCAGTATTTT; CDR3aa: CASTTSVSSTDTQYF
abundance: -; j_gene: TRBJ1-1; d_gene: -; v_gene: TRBV7-8; CDR3nt: TGTGCCAGCAGCTTAGATCTGGGCACTGAAGCTTTCTTT; CDR3aa: CASSLDLGTEAFF
abundance: -; j_gene: TRBJ2-5; d_gene: -; v_gene: TRBV29-1; CDR3nt: TGCAGCGTTGAAGATGAGGCCCGCGCTGAGACCCAGTACTTC; CDR3aa: CSVEDEARAETQYF
abundance: once; j_gene: TRBJ2-1; d_gene: -; v_gene: TRBV14; CDR3nt: TGTGCCAGCAGCCAAGTAAAGGGGCGTGTGTATCGCGATGAGCAGTTCTTC; CDR3aa: CASSQVKGRVYRDEQFF
abundance: once; j_gene: TRBJ2-3; d_gene: -; v_gene: TRBV11-2; CDR3nt: TGTGCCAGCAGCTTAGGCGGGGGCTTCGCAGATACGCAGTATTTT; CDR3aa: CASSLGGGFADTQYF
abundance: -; j_gene: TRBJ1-3; d_gene: -; v_gene: TRBV18; CDR3nt: TGTGCCAGCTCACCACCGCAGGACTCTGGAAACACCATATATTTT; CDR3aa: CASSPPQDSGNTIYF
abundance: -; j_gene: TRBJ1-2; d_gene: -; v_gene: TRBV19; CDR3nt: TGTGCCATACAAGGACCATCCCACGGGGGCTACACCTTC; CDR3aa: CAIQGPSHGGYTF
abundance: -; j_gene: TRBJ1-2; d_gene: -; v_gene: TRBV4-1; CDR3nt: TGCGCCAGCAGCCAAGCTGGAGGGCGCAGCTATGGCTACACCTTC; CDR3aa: CASSQAGGRSYGYTF
abundance: -; j_gene: TRBJ2-7; d_gene: TRBD2; v_gene: TRBV4-1; CDR3nt: TGCGCCAGCAGCCAATCAAGCGGGGGGAGCTACGAGCAGTACTTC; CDR3aa: CASSQSSGGSYEQYF
abundance: -; j_gene: TRBJ1-5; d_gene: TRBD1; v_gene: TRBV6-5; CDR3nt: TGTGCCAGCAGTCCAGGACAGGGAGAGCAGCCCCAGCATTTT; CDR3aa: CASSPGQGEQPQHF
abundance: few; j_gene: TRBJ1-1; d_gene: TRBD1; v_gene: TRBV5-1; CDR3nt: TGCGCCAGCAGCTTGGCAGGGACAGGGAACACTGAAGCTTTCTTT; CDR3aa: CASSLAGTGNTEAFF
abundance: -; j_gene: TRBJ1-2; d_gene: TRBD1; v_gene: TRBV9; CDR3nt: TGTGCCAGCAGCGTAGGGACAGGGGACTATGGCTACACCTTC; CDR3aa: CASSVGTGDYGYTF
abundance: -; j_gene: TRBJ1-1; d_gene: -; v_gene: TRBV6-1; CDR3nt: TGTGCCAGCAGTTTGACAGGGAACACTGAAGCTTTCTTT; CDR3aa: CASSLTGNTEAFF
abundance: -; j_gene: TRBJ2-1; d_gene: TRBD2; v_gene: TRBV7-8; CDR3nt: TGTGCCAGCAGCTTAGGCGGGGGGGTTGACAATGAGCAGTTCTTC; CDR3aa: CASSLGGGVDNEQFF
abundance: -; j_gene: TRBJ2-5; d_gene: -; v_gene: TRBV21-1; CDR3nt: TGTGCCAGCAGCACCCCGCGCCCCTGCCAAGCATTAGCGGGGGGGCCGTATGAGACCCAGTACTTC; CDR3aa: CASSTPRPCQALAGGPYETQYF
abundance: -; j_gene: TRBJ1-5; d_gene: -; v_gene: TRBV6-1; CDR3nt: TGTGCCAGCAGTGAAGCCCCCAGGGAATCTAGTCAGCCCCAGCATTTT; CDR3aa: CASSEAPRESSQPQHF
abundance: once; j_gene: TRBJ2-2; d_gene: -; v_gene: TRBV9; CDR3nt: TGTGCCAGCAGCGTTCGACAGGTGGTCGGGGAGCTGTTTTTT; CDR3aa: CASSVRQVVGELFF
abundance: -; j_gene: TRBJ1-2; d_gene: -; v_gene: TRBV9; CDR3nt: TGTGCCAGCAGCGGGGGAGGGGACTATGGCTACACCTTC; CDR3aa: CASSGGGDYGYTF
abundance: -; j_gene: TRBJ2-1; d_gene: -; v_gene: TRBV27; CDR3nt: TGTGCCAGCAGTTTAAGACAACACAATGAGCAGTTCTTC; CDR3aa: CASSLRQHNEQFF
abundance: -; j_gene: TRBJ2-3; d_gene: -; v_gene: TRBV7-9; CDR3nt: TGTGCCAGCAGCTTAGTGAGTGCAGATACGCAGTATTTT; CDR3aa: CASSLVSADTQYF
abundance: -; j_gene: TRBJ1-2; d_gene: TRBD1; v_gene: TRBV29-1; CDR3nt: TGCAGCGTTGAAGGGGACAGGGGGCTCTATGGCTACACCTTC; CDR3aa: CSVEGDRGLYGYTF
abundance: -; j_gene: TRBJ1-2; d_gene: TRBD1; v_gene: TRBV5-5; CDR3nt: TGTGCCAGCACCCTCCCGACAGGGGGTTCCTATGGCTACACCTTC; CDR3aa: CASTLPTGGSYGYTF
abundance: -; j_gene: TRBJ2-1; d_gene: TRBD2; v_gene: TRBV14; CDR3nt: TGTGCCAGCAGCCAAGGGGGGGGAGGTTCCTACAATGAGCAGTTCTTC; CDR3aa: CASSQGGGGSYNEQFF
abundance: once; j_gene: TRBJ2-3; d_gene: TRBD2; v_gene: TRBV2; CDR3nt: TGTGCCAGAACTGGGACTAGCGGGGACACGGAAGATACGCAGTATTTT; CDR3aa: CARTGTSGDTEDTQYF
abundance: -; j_gene: TRBJ2-3; d_gene: -; v_gene: TRBV30; CDR3nt: TGTGCCTGGTCGGGGACGGGGCGGAACACAGATACGCAGTATTTT; CDR3aa: CAWSGTGRNTDTQYF
abundance: -; j_gene: TRBJ1-2; d_gene: TRBD1; v_gene: TRBV6-1; CDR3nt: TGTGCCAGCAGTGAAACGGGACAGAGGAGCTATGGCTACACCTTC; CDR3aa: CASSETGQRSYGYTF
abundance: -; j_gene: TRBJ2-7; d_gene: -; v_gene: TRBV5-6; CDR3nt: TGTGCCAGCAGACCAATACAGGGACCCCACGAGCAGTACTTC; CDR3aa: CASRPIQGPHEQYF
abundance: -; j_gene: TRBJ1-1; d_gene: -; v_gene: TRBV19; CDR3nt: TGTGCCAGTAGTATAAGTGCTGAAGCTGAAGCTTTCTTT; CDR3aa: CASSISAEAEAFF
abundance: -; j_gene: TRBJ1-4; d_gene: -; v_gene: TRBV27; CDR3nt: TGTGCCAGCAGTTTATCACAAGGGGCAGCAACTAATGAAAAACTGTTTTTT; CDR3aa: CASSLSQGAATNEKLFF
abundance: -; j_gene: TRBJ1-5; d_gene: -; v_gene: TRBV7-2; CDR3nt: TGTGCCAGCAGCTTAGTCGCGGGGGCAAGCAATCAGCCCCAGCATTTT; CDR3aa: CASSLVAGASNQPQHF
abundance: -; j_gene: TRBJ1-4; d_gene: -; v_gene: TRBV4-1; CDR3nt: TGCGCCAGCAGCCGTCGAGGTGAAAAACTGTTTTTT; CDR3aa: CASSRRGEKLFF
abundance: -; j_gene: TRBJ2-3; d_gene: -; v_gene: TRBV27; CDR3nt: TGTGCCAGCACCCGGGGGCCCACAGATACGCAGTATTTT; CDR3aa: CASTRGPTDTQYF
abundance: -; j_gene: TRBJ1-1; d_gene: TRBD1; v_gene: TRBV11-2; CDR3nt: TGTGCCAGCAGTCCATGGGACAGGGAGAACACTGAAGCTTTCTTT; CDR3aa: CASSPWDRENTEAFF
abundance: -; j_gene: TRBJ2-1; d_gene: TRBD2; v_gene: TRBV7-8; CDR3nt: TGTGCCAGCAGCTTACCTGGGACTAGCGGGGCCATCTACAATGAGCAGTTCTTC; CDR3aa: CASSLPGTSGAIYNEQFF
abundance: -; j_gene: TRBJ2-3; d_gene: -; v_gene: TRBV4-1; CDR3nt: TGCGCCAGCAGCGGACCGGGCCCATCGCAGTATTTT; CDR3aa: CASSGPGPSQYF
abundance: -; j_gene: TRBJ1-2; d_gene: -; v_gene: TRBV4-1; CDR3nt: TGCGCCAGCAGCCAAGATCCTATAGGGGCTTACTATGGCTACACCTTC; CDR3aa: CASSQDPIGAYYGYTF